The 20 T cell receptor beta chains reported below all come from one sample, sequenced in a study of blood T cells in healthy people across ages. Primers used in a second PCR of roughly 7 to 11 cycles were a sample-barcoded 5' primer and a J-beta primer mix. One entry per CDR3 protein, called by TCRdb with MiXCR from the 5' RACE reads. The sample carries roughly 2 million distinct CDR3 sequences, less than 50% recorded once. The sample consisted of blood. The origin of the receptors is a woman aged 40 to 50 in good health.

The genes are TRBV7-8 and TRBJ2-5; 8 bases agree with TRBD2. The CDR3 loop spans 16 amino acids. Germline CDR1 and CDR2: SGHVS and FQNEAQ. Trimming cost V 0 bases and J 4 bases; bases outside gene matches: 7. The CDR3 nucleotides are TGTGCCAGCAGCTTAGCCGGACTAGCCCTAAGAGAGACCCAGTACTTC. Encoded protein: CASSLAGLALRETQYF.

This chain uses TRBV27 with TRBJ2-5; D may be TRBD1 or TRBD2 (6 bases each). Germline loops: CDR1 MNHEY, CDR2 SMNVEV (reference sequence). The CDR3 is made up of 13 amino acids. V lost 3 bases and J lost 4, with 9 bases in between. The CDR3 DNA is TGTGCCAGCAGTTTTGAGGGGGGAGAGACCCAGTACTTC. Residues: CASSFEGGETQYF.

This clonotype was recorded once. This CDR3 is CASAGEWVTEAFF. The CDR3 coding sequence is TGCGCCAGCGCAGGGGAGTGGGTCACTGAAGCTTTCTTT. V and J are TRBV5-1 and TRBJ1-1, with D maybe TRBD1 (6 bases). The germline gives CDR1 SGHRS, CDR2 YFSETQ. Trimming cost V 7 bases and J 4 bases, with 14 bases left between them. The CDR3 is 13 residues long.

This clonotype was counted only a few times. J is TRBJ2-7 and V is TRBV7-2, with TRBD1 matching 9 bases. Germline CDR1 reads SGHTA; CDR2 reads FQGNSA. CDR3 length equals 14 residues. Germline trimming cut 5 bases from V and 6 bases from J; bases unmatched to any gene: 8. The CDR3 region has the DNA TGTGCCAGCAGCCGTCGGACAGGGGCCATCGAGCAGTACTTC. Protein: CASSRRTGAIEQYF.

The chain carries TRBV12-3 or TRBV12-4 and TRBJ1-2; 7 nucleotides line up with TRBD1. Germline trimming cut 7 bases from V and 5 bases from J; bases unmatched to any gene: 7. The length of the CDR3 is 13 residues. The CDR3 here is CASTRGILYGYTF. As DNA, the CDR3 is TGTGCCAGCACCAGGGGGATATTGTATGGCTACACCTTC.

The chain links TRBV28 to TRBJ2-5; possibly TRBD1 or TRBD2 for D (6 bases each). Germline V gene lookup returns CDR1 MDHEN and CDR2 SYDVKM. There are 15 residues in the CDR3. V lost 8 bases and J 2 bases, leaving 18 bases between the germline ends. The CDR3 DNA is TGTGCCAGCGCCATAGGGGGGAGAAGGCAAGAGACCCAGTACTTC. Its protein product is CASAIGGRRQETQYF.

This rearrangement joins TRBV28 to TRBJ2-5; TRBD2 might be the D (5 bases). The ends were cut back, 8 bases at V and 5 bases at J, with 18 bases in the middle. The CDR3 runs 14 residues. The germline V gene has CDR1 MDHEN and CDR2 SYDVKM. CDR3 protein: CASESARAPETQYF. CDR3 nucleotide sequence: TGTGCCAGCGAGTCAGCGAGGGCTCCGGAGACCCAGTACTTC.

The chain links TRBV9 to TRBJ2-7, with no clear D. V was pared by 0 bases and J by 6 bases, with 10 bases between. The CDR3 is 13 amino acids. Germline-derived CDR1 and CDR2 are SGDLS and YYNGEE. DNA of the CDR3: TGTGCCAGCAGCGTAGCGGCTGGGTTCGAGCAGTACTTC. Protein: CASSVAAGFEQYF.

This clonotype occurred once. This sequence joins TRBV19 and TRBJ2-2; 7 nucleotides match TRBD1. Trimming cost V 8 bases and J 4 bases; bases outside gene matches: 10. The germline V gene has CDR1 LNHDA and CDR2 SQIVND (reference sequence). The CDR3 is made up of 15 amino acids. CDR3 coding DNA: TGTGCCAGTGTCGGGACAGCCCCGAGCACCGGGGAGCTGTTTTTT. Translation: CASVGTAPSTGELFF.

CDR3 residues: CASSLLGGGNTEAFF. In DNA form, the CDR3 reads TGTGCCAGCAGTCTCCTCGGGGGGGGGAACACTGAAGCTTTCTTT. The chain is built from TRBV6-5 and TRBJ1-1, with D perhaps matching TRBD1 (5 bases). V dropped 5 bases and J dropped 1 base, with 14 bases sitting between them. Germline V CDR1 and CDR2: MNHEY, SVGAGI. CDR3 length: 15 amino acids.

This chain uses TRBV19 with TRBJ2-5; D is possibly TRBD2 (6 bases). The CDR3 sequence is 15 residues long. V was trimmed by 4 bases and J by 2 bases, leaving 14 bases between them. CDR1 and CDR2 (germline): LNHDA, SQIVND (reference sequence). The CDR3 bases are TGTGCCAGTAGTAGGGGTGGACTACAACAAGAGACCCAGTACTTC. Protein sequence: CASSRGGLQQETQYF.

J is TRBJ2-1 and V is TRBV20-1; perhaps TRBD2 as D (5 bases). Trimming removed 0 bases at V and 5 bases at J, with 14 bases between. The germline V gene encodes CDR1 DFQATT and CDR2 SNEGSKA (reference sequence). There are 15 residues in the CDR3. CDR3 residues: CSARDSSTRNNEQFF. In nucleotides, the CDR3 is TGCAGTGCTAGAGATTCATCCACTAGAAACAATGAGCAGTTCTTC.

Here the CDR3 reads CASSPTPGNIQYF. CDR3 nucleotide sequence: TGTGCCAGCAGCCCTACCCCTGGAAACATTCAGTACTTC. The V and J genes are TRBV7-2 and TRBJ2-4, with no clear D. The CDR3 runs 13 residues. The germline V and J ends were trimmed by 5 bases and 6 bases, with 11 bases remaining between them. The germline gives CDR1 SGHTA, CDR2 FQGNSA.

A word on this clonotype: One end of the junction fails to match germline, which may point to a read error. The chain joins TRBV6-5 to TRBJ1-2; D is ambiguous. The CDR3 runs to 13 residues. Per the germline V gene, CDR1 is MNHEY and CDR2 is SVGAGI. The CDR3 nucleotides read TGTGCCAGCAGTGACTCGATGGGAGCCGGCTACACCTTC. Protein sequence: CASSDSMGAGYTF.

This clonotype came up a few times. V gene TRBV14 combines with J gene TRBJ2-1, with D unresolved. V was cut by 0 bases and J by 8 bases, with 11 bases left in between. The CDR3 covers 14 residues. Germline lookup yields CDR1 SGHDN and CDR2 FVKESK. The CDR3: CASSQELGFDEQFF. The CDR3, as DNA: TGTGCCAGCAGCCAAGAGTTAGGGTTCGATGAGCAGTTCTTC.

As regards this clonotype: One junction end does not reproduce the germline sequence, and a read error may be involved. The V and J genes are TRBV7-6 and TRBJ2-3, with 13 bases identical to TRBD2. Germline lookup yields CDR1 SGHVS and CDR2 FNYEAQ. This CDR3 region has 19 residues. CDR3 residues: CASSLRLSRTSGGTDMQYF. The CDR3 nucleotides are TGTGCCAGCAGCTTAAGGTTGTCTAGGACTAGCGGGGGCACAGATATGCAGTATTTT.

This chain connects TRBV6-2 or TRBV6-3 to TRBJ2-7; the match to TRBD1 covers 9 bases. Gene TRBJ2-5 matches the end of the DNA better, so the J call may be wrong. CDR3 length equals 14 residues. The germline V gene has CDR1 MNHEY and CDR2 SVGEGT. The CDR3 loop is CATGQGTRKETQYF. CDR3 DNA sequence: TGTGCCACCGGACAGGGGACCCGCAAAGAGACCCAGTACTTC.

This clonotype occurred a few times. The rearrangement links TRBV7-2 to TRBJ2-3, with TRBD2 matching over 7 bases. With 3 bases clipped from V and 6 bases from J, the junction kept 6 bases outside the gene matches. Germline CDR1 and CDR2: SGHTA and FQGNSA. The CDR3 length is 14 residues. The CDR3 nucleotides read TGTGCCAGCAGCTTGGGACTACGAGGGGATACGCAGTATTTT. Amino acids: CASSLGLRGDTQYF. The full variable domain, rest sourced from reference TRBV7-2 and TRBJ2-3, is GAGVSQSPSNKVTEKGKDVELRCDPISGHTALYWYRQSLGQGLEFLIYFQGNSAPDKSGLPSDRFSAERTGGSVSTLTIQRTQQEDSAVYLCASSLGLRGDTQYFGPGTRLTVL.

J is TRBJ2-5 and V is TRBV7-2; a weak D match, TRBD1 (5 bases). The CDR3 totals 15 residues. V lost 5 bases and J 0 bases, leaving 13 bases between the germline ends. Germline values: CDR1 SGHTA, CDR2 FQGNSA. CDR3 nucleotides: TGTGCCAGCAGCGCTCAAACAGGTTACCAAGAGACCCAGTACTTC. Residues: CASSAQTGYQETQYF.

This clonotype was seen only a few times. The J gene is TRBJ2-7, the V gene TRBV4-3; D possibly corresponds to TRBD1 (5 bases). The CDR3 is made up of 13 amino acids. The germline V gene has CDR1 LGHNA and CDR2 YSLEER. V was shortened by 4 bases and J by 5 bases, with 12 bases between the two germline ends. The CDR3 DNA reads as TGCGCCAGCAGCCCCACCCGCAGGGACGAGCAGTACTTC. It yields the protein CASSPTRRDEQYF.